Following are 19 T cell receptor beta chains from one sample sequenced in a study of blood T cells in healthy people across ages. Through a sample-barcoded 5' primer and a J-beta primer mix, a second PCR was run for roughly 6 to 12 cycles. TCRdb used MiXCR to reprocess the 5' RACE reads, holding one entry per CDR3 protein. This sample yields about 1.6 million distinct CDR3 sequences, of which roughly a third are seen a single time; about 11% belongs to the top ten. Sequences were obtained from blood. Every receptor here comes from a woman aged 25 to 39 in good health.

This chain links TRBV5-1 with TRBJ2-1; 9 bases fit TRBD1. CDR1 and CDR2 (germline): SGHRS, YFSETQ. Trimming removed 5 bases from V and 7 bases from J; junction bases left unmatched: 4. The CDR3 has 13 residues. CDR3 region: CASRPTGGNEQFF. Here the CDR3 DNA reads TGCGCCAGCAGGCCGACAGGGGGGAATGAGCAGTTCTTC.

This clonotype was seen only a few times. The rearrangement links TRBV5-1 to TRBJ2-1; 12 bases are a match to TRBD2. The germline gives CDR1 SGHRS, CDR2 YFSETQ. V gave up 4 bases and J gave up 8 bases; unmatched junction bases: 13. The CDR3 contains 17 residues. The CDR3 sequence: CASSPSPRTSGMDEQFF. For the CDR3, the DNA is TGCGCCAGCAGCCCCAGCCCCCGGACTAGCGGGATGGATGAGCAGTTCTTC.

The chain carries TRBV5-1 and TRBJ1-2; 7 nucleotides align to TRBD1. CDR1 and CDR2 (germline): SGHRS, YFSETQ. The CDR3 extends over 18 amino acids. J gave up 4 bases and V 4 bases, and 19 bases lay outside the gene matches. CDR3 DNA sequence: TGCGCCAGCAGCGCCCATGGAGGGGTGGCAGGGGGACCCTATGGCTACACCTTC. Its translation: CASSAHGGVAGGPYGYTF.

This clonotype was picked up a small number of times. The chain employs TRBV5-1 and TRBJ2-1; TRBD2 agrees at 10 bases. The CDR3 covers 16 residues. Trimming took 0 bases from V and 6 from J; bases not matched to a gene: 6. Germline loops: CDR1 SGHRS, CDR2 YFSETQ. The CDR3 is CASSLELAGALNEQFF. In DNA form, the CDR3 reads TGCGCCAGCAGCTTGGAGCTAGCGGGGGCTCTCAATGAGCAGTTCTTC.

About this clonotype itself: A junction end diverges from the germline sequence, so it may reflect a read error. The chain couples TRBV4-1 to TRBJ1-2; D perhaps matches TRBD1 (5 bases). CDR1 is MGHRA, CDR2 YSYEKL, per germline. The CDR3 has 14 residues. In DNA, the CDR3 is TGCGCCAGCGGCCAAGACAGACGGCCCTATGGCTACACCTTC. The encoded protein is CASGQDRRPYGYTF.

Many counts were recorded for this clonotype. This chain joins TRBV27 and TRBJ2-7; weak D call: TRBD2 (6 bases). Germline CDR1 is MNHEY and CDR2 is SMNVEV (reference sequence). Trimming pared 5 bases from V and 2 bases from J, leaving 10 bases between. CDR3 length equals 13 residues. CDR3 sequence (DNA): TGTGCCAGCAGTCCGGGACTCACCTACGAGCAGTACTTC. Its protein is CASSPGLTYEQYF.

V is TRBV7-9 and J is TRBJ2-7, with 10 bases matching TRBD2. J lost 6 bases, V lost 1 base, and 6 bases had no gene match. Germline CDR1 SEHNR, CDR2 FQNEAQ (reference sequence). The CDR3 is made up of 15 amino acids. This chain's CDR3 is CASSLGAGGPGEQYF. CDR3 bases: TGTGCCAGCAGCTTAGGAGCGGGAGGGCCGGGCGAGCAGTACTTC.

Comments on this clonotype: This may stem from a read error, because a much larger clone lies one nucleotide away. The chain couples TRBV12-3 or TRBV12-4 to TRBJ2-7, with 8 bases lining up with TRBD2. The V segment lost 2 bases and the J segment 5 bases; nucleotides outside the gene matches: 8. CDR3 length: 15 amino acids. The CDR3 DNA is TGTGCCAGCAGTTTAAAAATAGCGGGAAGCAACGAGCAGTACTTC. Translation gives CASSLKIAGSNEQYF.

This clonotype was observed a few times. This chain uses TRBV5-1 with TRBJ1-1; TRBD1 agrees at 7 bases. Germline V gene data show CDR1 as SGHRS and CDR2 as YFSETQ. There are 14 residues in the CDR3. Trimming took 5 bases from V and 5 from J; bases not matched to a gene: 9. The chain's CDR3 is CASSSEGARTEAFF. The CDR3 region has the DNA TGCGCCAGCAGTAGCGAGGGGGCGCGTACTGAAGCTTTCTTT.

This clonotype was seen more than once but under ten times. The chain carries TRBV12-3 or TRBV12-4 and TRBJ2-7; 7 bases are shared with TRBD1. The V segment lost 8 bases and the J segment 2 bases; nucleotides outside the gene matches: 6. There are 13 residues in the CDR3. The CDR3 DNA reads as TGTGCCAGCGGTACAGGGGTACCCTACGAGCAGTACTTC. Its translation is CASGTGVPYEQYF.

The chain uses TRBV27 and TRBJ2-3; TRBD1 matches 8 bases. The CDR3 spans 15 residues. The ends lost 5 bases at V and 4 bases at J; junction bases unmatched: 8. Looked up from germline, CDR1 is MNHEY and CDR2 is SMNVEV (reference sequence). The CDR3 DNA follows: TGTGCCAGCAGTAAGAGGACAGGGTGGGCAGATACGCAGTATTTT. The encoded protein is CASSKRTGWADTQYF.

The chain couples TRBV7-3 to TRBJ2-3, with TRBD2 matching over 7 bases. The CDR3 is 17 amino acids. Germline V gives CDR1 SGHTA, CDR2 FQGTGA. J was trimmed by 6 bases and V by 5 bases; bases with no gene match: 17. This chain's CDR3 is CASSPSLGGRGGDTQYF. CDR3 nucleotides: TGTGCCAGCAGCCCCTCCCTGGGCGGGAGAGGCGGTGATACGCAGTATTTT.

The chain combines TRBV20-1 with TRBJ2-5; D is possibly TRBD1 (6 bases). V was clipped by 6 bases and J by 3 bases, with 14 bases between them. The germline gives CDR1 DFQATT, CDR2 SNEGSKA (reference sequence). This CDR3 has 13 amino acids. CDR3 residues: CSAPDRFKETQYF. The CDR3 region has the DNA TGCAGTGCCCCTGACAGGTTTAAAGAGACCCAGTACTTC.

This clonotype was found a few times. The V gene is TRBV5-4, the J gene TRBJ1-5; the D is unclear. This CDR3 spans 17 amino acids. Trimming removed 4 bases at V and 0 bases at J, with 17 bases between. Germline V gene lookup returns CDR1 SGHNT and CDR2 YYREEE (reference sequence). CDR3 protein: CASSPPPRPHSNQPQHF. CDR3 nucleotides: TGTGCCAGCAGCCCCCCACCGCGCCCTCATAGCAATCAGCCCCAGCATTTT. Drawing the rest from reference TRBV5-4 and TRBJ1-5, the complete variable domain is ETGVTQSPTHLIKTRGQQVTLRCSSQSGHNTVSWYQQALGQGPQFIFQYYREEENGRGNFPPRFSGLQFPNYSSELNVNALELDDSALYLCASSPPPRPHSNQPQHFGDGTRLSIL.

The rearrangement uses TRBV5-1 and TRBJ2-1; TRBD2 might be the D (6 bases). Germline CDR1 reads SGHRS; CDR2 reads YFSETQ. This CDR3 comprises 17 residues. Trimming removed 0 bases at V and 0 bases at J, with 13 bases between. The CDR3 DNA sequence: TGCGCCAGCAGCTTGGAGTCGGGCGGGGCCTCCTACAATGAGCAGTTCTTC. Encoded protein: CASSLESGGASYNEQFF.

In its sample, this clonotype was seen many times. CDR3 sequence reads: CSVPGLASSYNEQFF. The CDR3, as DNA: TGCAGCGTCCCGGGACTAGCGAGTTCCTACAATGAGCAGTTCTTC. The genes are TRBV29-1 and TRBJ2-1; 10 bases are shared with TRBD2. The CDR3 extends over 15 amino acids. Per germline, CDR1 SQVTM and CDR2 ANQGSEA. Trimming removed 6 bases from V and 1 base from J; junction bases left unmatched: 6.

As regards this clonotype: A read error may explain this, as a much larger clone is one base away. The CDR3 is CTSSSSGGDTQYF. CDR3 sequence (DNA): TGTACCAGCAGTTCATCAGGGGGAGATACGCAGTATTTT. The genes are TRBV12-3 or TRBV12-4 and TRBJ2-3; 7 bases align to TRBD1. The CDR3 runs 13 residues.

V usage is TRBV11-2 and J usage is TRBJ2-7; no clear D gene. CDR3 size: 15 residues. Trimming left V 3 bases short and J 7 bases short, with 19 bases between. Germline V gene sequence: CDR1 SGHAT, CDR2 FQNNGV. In DNA form, the CDR3 reads TGTGCCAGCAGCTTTGGCCTCAGCCCCTTCTATGAGCAGTACTTC. This sequence encodes CASSFGLSPFYEQYF. Together with reference TRBV11-2 and TRBJ2-7, the CDR3 gives the full variable domain: EAGVAQSPRYKIIEKRQSVAFWCNPISGHATLYWYQQILGQGPKLLIQFQNNGVVDDSQLPKDRFSAERLKGVDSTLKIQPAKLEDSAVYLCASSFGLSPFYEQYFGPGTRLTVT.

This clonotype was detected only a few times. This rearrangement joins TRBV7-9 to TRBJ1-1, with a weak D call TRBD1 (5 bases). V was shortened by 1 base and J by 0 bases, with 15 bases between the two germline ends. CDR1 and CDR2 (germline): SEHNR, FQNEAQ (reference sequence). The CDR3 is made up of 17 amino acids. The CDR3 bases are TGTGCCAGCAGCTTAGTTCCCTCCGGGACGGTGAACACTGAAGCTTTCTTT. This translates into CASSLVPSGTVNTEAFF. Drawing the rest from reference TRBV7-9 and TRBJ1-1, the complete variable domain is DTGVSQNPRHKITKRGQNVTFRCDPISEHNRLYWYRQTLGQGPEFLTYFQNEAQLEKSRLLSDRFSAERPKGSFSTLEIQRTEQGDSAMYLCASSLVPSGTVNTEAFFGQGTRLTVV.